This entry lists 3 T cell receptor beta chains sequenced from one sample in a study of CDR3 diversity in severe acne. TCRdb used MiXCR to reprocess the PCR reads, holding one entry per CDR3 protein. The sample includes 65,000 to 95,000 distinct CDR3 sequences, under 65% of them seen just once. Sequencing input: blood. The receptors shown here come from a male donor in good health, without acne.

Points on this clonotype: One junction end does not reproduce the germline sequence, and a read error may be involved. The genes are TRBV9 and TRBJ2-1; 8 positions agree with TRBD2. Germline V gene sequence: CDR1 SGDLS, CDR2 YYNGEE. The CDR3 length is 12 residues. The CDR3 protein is CVSYGTSNEQFF. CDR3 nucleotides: TGTGTCAGCTACGGGACTAGCAATGAGCAGTTCTTC.

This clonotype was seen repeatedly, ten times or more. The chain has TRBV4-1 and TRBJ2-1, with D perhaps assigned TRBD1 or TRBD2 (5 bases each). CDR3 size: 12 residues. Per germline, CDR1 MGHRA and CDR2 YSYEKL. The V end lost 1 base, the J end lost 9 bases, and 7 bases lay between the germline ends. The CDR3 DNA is TGCGCCAGCAGCCAAGTGAGGGGTGAGCAGTTCTTC. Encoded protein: CASSQVRGEQFF.

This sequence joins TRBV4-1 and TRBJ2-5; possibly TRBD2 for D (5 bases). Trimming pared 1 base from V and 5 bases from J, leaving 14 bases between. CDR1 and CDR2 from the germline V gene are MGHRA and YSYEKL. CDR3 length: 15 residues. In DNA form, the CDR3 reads TGCGCCAGCAGCCAAGGGGCGGGCTTGGGTGAGACCCAGTACTTC. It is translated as CASSQGAGLGETQYF.